A selection of T cell receptor beta chains follows, all from one sample in a study of cytomegalovirus exposure and HLA in healthy donors. Some clones are missing from TCRdb's copy, which holds only in-frame ones; the method was immunoSEQ multiplex PCR. The table lists approximately 100,000 clones, over 60% of them singletons, with 2% to 3% in the top ten. The source material was PBMCs. The receptors originated from a female donor in good health and CMV-seronegative. Each CDR3 is given with its conserved first and last residue. D genes are given only for firm matches. Part of the rows lack a size; the others show once, few, many or a class for expanded clones.

>once|TRBV23-1|TRBJ2-7|TRBD1
CASSQRTGGMSYEQYF
TGCGCCAGCAGTCAACGGACAGGGGGAATGTCCTACGAGCAGTACTTC
>-|TRBV7-9|TRBJ1-4|TRBD1
CASSPRTGMLEKLFF
TGTGCCAGCAGCCCAAGGACAGGGATGTTGGAAAAACTGTTTTTT
>-|TRBV5-1|TRBJ2-1|-
CASSLELGTGLSRQFF
TGCGCCAGCAGCTTGGAATTAGGGACTGGCCTGTCAAGGCAGTTCTTC
>-|TRBV19|TRBJ1-5|-
CASSILSGRENQPQHF
TGTGCCAGTAGTATATTATCGGGAAGGGAAAACCAGCCCCAGCATTTT
>-|TRBV7-2|TRBJ2-5|TRBD2
CASSLDSGGGGGVTQYF
TGTGCCAGCAGCTTAGATAGCGGGGGAGGCGGAGGTGTGACCCAGTACTTC
>once|TRBV19|TRBJ2-2|TRBD1
CASSIAGQGRNTGELFF
TGTGCCAGTAGTATTGCGGGACAGGGGCGGAACACCGGGGAGCTGTTTTTT
>-|TRBV6-5|TRBJ1-2|TRBD1
CASSYGTGLANYGYTF
TGTGCCAGCAGTTACGGGACAGGTCTAGCTAACTATGGCTACACCTTC
>once|TRBV5-6|TRBJ1-6|-
CASSLVAGYNSPLHF
TGTGCCAGCAGCTTGGTTGCGGGATATAATTCACCCCTCCACTTT
>-|TRBV6-1|TRBJ2-5|TRBD1
CASSESTGVLETQYF
TGTGCCAGCAGTGAATCGACAGGGGTGTTGGAGACCCAGTACTTC
>-|TRBV7-9|TRBJ2-1|-
CASRRHTEGNEQFF
TGTGCCAGCAGAAGGCACACAGAAGGCAATGAGCAGTTCTTC
>many|TRBV5-1|TRBJ1-1|-
CASSLSQANTEAFF
TGCGCCAGCAGCTTGAGCCAGGCCAACACTGAAGCTTTCTTT
>-|TRBV7-2|TRBJ2-1|-
CASSRAASYEQFF
TGTGCCAGCAGCCGAGCGGCTAGCTATGAGCAGTTCTTC
>-|TRBV4-2|TRBJ2-7|TRBD1
CASSQGGQGAVREQYF
TGTGCCAGCAGCCAAGGGGGACAGGGGGCGGTGAGGGAGCAGTACTTC
>-|TRBV29-1|TRBJ2-7|TRBD2
CSVEDLEAGYYEQYF
TGCAGCGTTGAAGATCTCGAAGCGGGATACTACGAGCAGTACTTC
>-|TRBV2|TRBJ1-5|-
CASSQTTDSNQPQHF
TGTGCCAGCAGCCAGACTACAGATAGCAATCAGCCCCAGCATTTT
>once|TRBV12-5|TRBJ2-7|-
CASGSGQIISYEQYF
TGTGCTAGTGGGTCAGGACAAATAATCAGCTACGAGCAGTACTTC
>-|TRBV19|TRBJ2-5|TRBD1
CASSIGDRGRFQETQYF
TGTGCCAGTAGTATCGGAGACAGGGGGCGGTTCCAAGAGACCCAGTACTTC